These T cell receptor beta chains were read from a single sample in a study of PD-L1 blockade in urothelial cancer. Sequenced by immunoSEQ multiplex PCR; TCRdb stores in-frame clones only, minus some. This table holds 90,000 or so clones, about 90% found once. The sample here was PBMCs, taken around atezolizumab (anti-PD-L1) treatment. The receptors here all came from a man aged 55 to 70 with urothelial cancer. CDR3s include the opening cysteine and the closing phenylalanine or tryptophan. Each record gives: J gene, clone size, D gene, V gene, CDR3 DNA, CDR3 protein. D genes are given only for firm matches. The size entry is marked missing in some rows and otherwise reads once, few, many or a size class.

TRBJ2-1 | NA | TRBD2 | TRBV7-8 | TGTGCCAGCAGCCCCGGAGCTAGCGGGGGGGGGTCGGGATACAATGAGCAGTTCTTC | CASSPGASGGGSGYNEQFF
TRBJ2-7 | NA | NA | TRBV2 | TGTGCCAGCAGCGGGGACACATCCTACGAGCAGTACTTC | CASSGDTSYEQYF
TRBJ2-7 | NA | TRBD2 | TRBV6-5 | TGTGCCAGCAGAACCACTAGCGGGGGGGGGAGGGAGCAGTACTTC | CASRTTSGGGREQYF
TRBJ2-1 | once | NA | TRBV7-9 | TGTGCCAGCAGCTTCATCACGACAGGACAGTACAATGAGCAGTTCTTC | CASSFITTGQYNEQFF
TRBJ1-1 | NA | NA | TRBV30 | TGTGCCTGGCGCCTTGGTCCGGTGAACACTGAAGCTTTCTTT | CAWRLGPVNTEAFF
TRBJ1-6 | NA | TRBD1 | TRBV6-5 | TGTGCCAGCAGCAGACAGGGGGCAGGTAATTCACCCCTCCACTTT | CASSRQGAGNSPLHF
TRBJ1-1 | few | NA | TRBV4-2 | TGTGCCAGCAGCCAAGATTTCGCGATGAACACTGAAGCTTTCTTT | CASSQDFAMNTEAFF
TRBJ1-5 | NA | NA | TRBV6-6 | TGTGCCAGCAGTGCAGGTCGAATTAGCAATCAGCCCCAGCATTTT | CASSAGRISNQPQHF
TRBJ2-3 | NA | TRBD2 | TRBV19 | TGTGCCAGTAGTGTTGGACCGGGACTAGCGGGGTCAGATACGCAGTATTTT | CASSVGPGLAGSDTQYF
TRBJ1-3 | NA | NA | TRBV5-6 | TGTGCCAGCAGGCATTCGGGAAGCTCTGGAAACACCATATATTTT | CASRHSGSSGNTIYF
TRBJ2-5 | NA | NA | TRBV15 | TGTGCCACCAGCAGAGATTTATTGGGGGCCGGGGAGACCCAGTACTTC | CATSRDLLGAGETQYF
TRBJ2-3 | NA | TRBD2 | TRBV5-1 | TGCGCCAGCAGCTTGGCCCGACTAGCTGGTAGCACAGATACGCAGTATTTT | CASSLARLAGSTDTQYF
TRBJ1-1 | NA | NA | TRBV2 | TGTGCCAGCAGTGGGCAGGGTGAGACTGAAGCTTTCTTT | CASSGQGETEAFF
TRBJ2-3 | NA | NA | TRBV9 | TGTGCCAGCAGCGTAGGTGCGGAGGTTACAGATACGCAGTATTTT | CASSVGAEVTDTQYF
TRBJ1-2 | NA | TRBD1 | TRBV5-1 | TGCGCCAGCAGCTTTCTGACAGGGGAGGATGGCTACACCTTC | CASSFLTGEDGYTF
TRBJ2-1 | NA | TRBD2 | TRBV15 | TGTGCCACCAGCAGATTAGGTGGGCTAGCGGGAGTCAATGAGCAGTTCTTC | CATSRLGGLAGVNEQFF
TRBJ1-1 | NA | NA | TRBV5-4 | TGTGCCAGCAGCTTGGAACCCCTGGGAGGGAAAACTGAAGCTTTCTTT | CASSLEPLGGKTEAFF
TRBJ1-1 | NA | TRBD1 | TRBV18 | TGTGCCAGCTCACCAGGACAGGGGGGGTGGAACACTGAAGCTTTCTTT | CASSPGQGGWNTEAFF
TRBJ2-3 | NA | TRBD2 | TRBV6-4 | TGTGCCAGCAGTGGCTCGACTAGCGGGGGGGCAGATACGCAGTATTTT | CASSGSTSGGADTQYF
TRBJ2-5 | NA | TRBD1 | TRBV10-3 | TGTGCCATCAGTGAGGACAGGGACCAAGAGACCCAGTACTTC | CAISEDRDQETQYF
TRBJ2-1 | NA | NA | TRBV4-2 | TGTGCCAGCAGCCAAGCTGCCCGACTAGATGCCCTTTCATACAATGAGCAGTTCTTC | CASSQAARLDALSYNEQFF
TRBJ1-1 | NA | NA | TRBV5-4 | TGTGCCAGCAGCTTCCAGGGGCCAGCGAACACTGAAGCTTTCTTT | CASSFQGPANTEAFF
TRBJ2-2 | NA | TRBD2 | TRBV5-4 | TGTGCCAGCAGCTCTGGACTAGCGGGGGGGCGGACCGGGGAGCTGTTTTTT | CASSSGLAGGRTGELFF
TRBJ1-2 | once | TRBD1 | TRBV19 | TGTGCCAGTAGAAAATTGGACAGGGACAACTATGGCTACACCTTC | CASRKLDRDNYGYTF
TRBJ1-2 | NA | NA | TRBV5-1 | TGCGCCAGCAGCATCGGACATCTAGATGGCTACACCTTC | CASSIGHLDGYTF
TRBJ2-2 | once | TRBD2 | TRBV5-1 | TGCGCCAGCAGCCGGACTAGCGGGGGTACCGGGGAGCTGTTTTTT | CASSRTSGGTGELFF
TRBJ2-5 | few | TRBD2 | TRBV2 | TGTGCCAGCAAGGGACTAGCGGGAGCTCAAGAGACCCAGTACTTC | CASKGLAGAQETQYF
TRBJ2-3 | NA | TRBD2 | TRBV5-1 | TGCGCCAGCAGCTCAGGGACGGGAGGATACACAGATACGCAGTATTTT | CASSSGTGGYTDTQYF
TRBJ2-2 | NA | NA | TRBV4-3 | TGCGCCAGCAGCCAAGACCGAGGACAGAGCAGAGCCGGGGAGCTGTTTTTT | CASSQDRGQSRAGELFF
TRBJ1-6 | NA | NA | TRBV11-3 | TGTGCCAGCAGCTTCCCCCGGACAGTCAATTCACCCCTCCACTTT | CASSFPRTVNSPLHF
TRBJ2-1 | once | TRBD2 | TRBV29-1 | TGCAGCGTTGACTGGGGACTAGCGGGGGGGAACAATGAGCAGTTCTTC | CSVDWGLAGGNNEQFF
TRBJ2-6 | NA | TRBD2 | TRBV7-6 | TGTGCCAGCAGCCCTCTAGCGGGAGCCATCTCTGGGGCCAACGTCCTGACTTTC | CASSPLAGAISGANVLTF
TRBJ1-2 | NA | NA | TRBV9 | TGTGCCAGCAGCACCAACCCTTGGGCCTACACCTTC | CASSTNPWAYTF
TRBJ1-4 | NA | NA | TRBV9 | TGTGCCAGCAGCGACAGTACAACTAATGAAAAACTGTTTTTT | CASSDSTTNEKLFF
TRBJ1-1 | NA | NA | TRBV29-1 | TGCAGCGTTGTAGAGGAGGGGTTTGCTTTCTTT | CSVVEEGFAFF
TRBJ2-2 | few | NA | TRBV7-9 | TGTGCCAGCAGCTTAGCCGCGACTAGCACCGGGGAGCTGTTTTTT | CASSLAATSTGELFF
TRBJ2-3 | NA | TRBD2 | TRBV2 | TGTGCCAGCATCGGCGGGGGGGCCGGGGATACGCAGTATTTT | CASIGGGAGDTQYF
TRBJ1-1 | NA | NA | TRBV6-1 | TGTGCCAGCATCGAGGGCGCTGACACTGAAGCTTTCTTT | CASIEGADTEAFF
TRBJ1-5 | NA | NA | TRBV27 | TGTGCCAGCAGTTTATCCACAGGGTGGAATCAGCCCCAGCATTTT | CASSLSTGWNQPQHF
TRBJ2-7 | few | TRBD2 | TRBV7-3 | TGTGCCAGCAGCCCCACGACTAGCGGATTCTACGAGCAGTACTTC | CASSPTTSGFYEQYF
TRBJ2-7 | NA | NA | TRBV19 | TGTGCCAGTAGTATCGGTTCGGCAGGGTCCTACGAGCAGTACTTC | CASSIGSAGSYEQYF
TRBJ2-1 | NA | TRBD2 | TRBV7-2 | TGTGCCAGCAGCCGTTGGACTAGCGCGGATGAGCAGTTCTTC | CASSRWTSADEQFF
TRBJ2-7 | NA | NA | TRBV2 | TGTGCCAGCAGTGGGGCAGAGACAAAGGTCGAGCAGTACTTC | CASSGAETKVEQYF
TRBJ2-7 | NA | TRBD1 | TRBV5-6 | TGTGCCAGCAGCTTGGAAGCCGCAGGGGGCACCTACTACGAGCAGTACTTC | CASSLEAAGGTYYEQYF
TRBJ1-5 | NA | NA | TRBV7-2 | TGTGCCAGCAGCTACCCGGAGGCGGGTCAGCCCCAGCATTTT | CASSYPEAGQPQHF
TRBJ2-1 | NA | NA | TRBV6-1 | TGTGCCAGCAGCCCTTTAGGACAGTCCTACAATGAGCAGTTCTTC | CASSPLGQSYNEQFF
TRBJ1-1 | NA | TRBD1 | TRBV5-1 | TGCGCCAGCAGCTGGACAGGAGGCACTGAAGCTTTCTTT | CASSWTGGTEAFF
TRBJ1-4 | NA | TRBD1 | TRBV7-9 | TGTGCCAGCAGCCGACGGGTGGCAGGGGGCGACGAAAAACTGTTTTTT | CASSRRVAGGDEKLFF
TRBJ1-1 | NA | NA | TRBV5-1 | TGCGCCAGCAGCTTGGGAGCAGGGGCAGGCACTGAAGCTTTCTTT | CASSLGAGAGTEAFF
TRBJ1-5 | NA | TRBD1 | TRBV30 | TGTGCCTGGAGTGACAGGGGAAATCAGCCCCAGCATTTT | CAWSDRGNQPQHF
TRBJ2-2 | once | NA | TRBV19 | TGTGCCAGTAGATTGAAACAGGGCCGAGACACCGGGGAGCTGTTTTTT | CASRLKQGRDTGELFF
TRBJ2-1 | once | NA | TRBV4-3 | TGCGCCAGCAGCCATACCTCGAGCTCCTACAATGAGCAGTTCTTC | CASSHTSSSYNEQFF
TRBJ2-7 | few | NA | TRBV7-7 | TGTGCTAGCAGCTTAGCGCCCGAGTACGAGCAGTACTTC | CASSLAPEYEQYF
TRBJ1-2 | NA | NA | TRBV25-1 | TGTGCCAGCAGTGACCCAAACGGGGTTAACTATGGCTACACCTTC | CASSDPNGVNYGYTF
TRBJ2-3 | NA | TRBD2 | TRBV7-2 | TGTGCCAGCAGCTTGGCCCTGGCTAGCGGGACACGCACAGATACGCAGTATTTT | CASSLALASGTRTDTQYF